The 16 T cell receptor beta chains below all came from one sample that was sequenced in a study of metastatic and nonmetastatic thyroid tumors. TCRdb re-analyzed the PCR reads through MiXCR. This sample has roughly 58,000 clones, with roughly 4% found just once. No treatment of any kind had been given to any patient before thyroid surgery. The source material was blood. The source of these receptors is a female donor with papillary thyroid cancer or a benign thyroid nodule (not recorded which). Some clones in this sample may be carry-over from other donors' samples.

For this clone: At one end, the junction sequence differs from germline, possibly due to a read error. The chain combines TRBV7-2 with TRBJ2-7; TRBD1 aligns across 7 bases. The CDR3 is made up of 14 amino acids. Germline V lookup: CDR1 SGHTA, CDR2 FQGNSA. This CDR3 reads CASNLDRAFYEQYF. CDR3 nucleotides: TGTGCCAGCAACTTAGACAGGGCCTTCTACGAGCAGTACTTC.

This rearrangement joins TRBV6-5 to TRBJ2-1, with TRBD2 identical over 13 bases. Germline V gene data show CDR1 as MNHEY and CDR2 as SVGAGI. The CDR3 is 18 residues long. V shed 5 bases and J 1 base; nucleotides not matched to a gene: 8. The CDR3 spells CASSHYPGLAGSYNEQFF. In nucleotides, the CDR3 is TGTGCCAGCAGTCACTACCCGGGACTAGCGGGGTCCTACAATGAGCAGTTCTTC.

V gene TRBV5-1 combines with J gene TRBJ1-3; no clear D gene. V was clipped by 4 bases and J by 0 bases, with 5 bases between them. The CDR3 loop spans 13 amino acids. CDR1 and CDR2 from the germline V gene are SGHRS and YFSETQ. The CDR3 loop reads CASSEGSGNTIYF. CDR3 bases: TGCGCCAGCAGCGAGGGCTCTGGAAACACCATATATTTT.

The rearrangement joins TRBV28 to TRBJ2-7, with D possibly matching TRBD2 (5 bases). The CDR3 totals 12 residues. Germline V gene sequence: CDR1 MDHEN, CDR2 SYDVKM. V dropped 6 bases and J dropped 7 bases, with 13 bases sitting between them. CDR3 residues: CASRNSGEEQYF. The CDR3 bases are TGTGCCAGCAGAAACAGTGGGGAGGAGCAGTACTTC.

This chain links TRBV6-6 with TRBJ1-1; D remains ambiguous. V was trimmed by 0 bases and J by 2 bases, leaving 10 bases between them. This CDR3 contains 15 residues. CDR1 is MNHNY, CDR2 SVGAGI, per germline (reference sequence). Here the CDR3 reads CASSYSFGSNTEAFF. CDR3 DNA: TGTGCCAGCAGTTACTCGTTCGGCAGTAACACTGAAGCTTTCTTT.

This clone was observed many times. The chain combines TRBV11-3 with TRBJ2-4; 7 bases line up with TRBD2. The CDR3 spans 15 residues. The trim removed 5 bases at V and 3 bases at J, leaving 7 bases unmatched. The germline V gene has CDR1 SGHNT and CDR2 YENEEA. CDR3 in amino acids: CASSRNRDYKNIQYF. The CDR3 DNA reads TGTGCCAGCAGCCGCAACCGGGACTACAAAAACATTCAGTACTTC. The variable domain in full, completed from reference TRBV11-3 and TRBJ2-4, reads EAGVVQSPRYKIIEKKQPVAFWCNPISGHNTLYWYLQNLGQGPELLIRYENEEAVDDSQLPKDRFSAERLKGVDSTLKIQPAELGDSAVYLCASSRNRDYKNIQYFGAGTRLSVL.

The rearrangement joins TRBV5-4 to TRBJ2-5; TRBD2 aligns across 13 bases. V dropped 2 bases and J dropped 3; count of bases not matched to a gene: 4. Germline lookup yields CDR1 SGHNT and CDR2 YYREEE (reference sequence). This CDR3 is built from 16 residues. Here the CDR3 reads CASSLTLAGGKETQYF. The CDR3 DNA follows: TGTGCCAGCAGCTTAACACTAGCGGGAGGGAAAGAGACCCAGTACTTC.

This clone was recorded at least ten times. A read error may be the cause here, since a much bigger clone is one base away. The J gene is TRBJ2-5, the V gene TRBV7-3; tentatively, D is TRBD1 or TRBD2 (6 bases each). The length of the CDR3 is 14 residues. Deletions cut 5 bases from V and 5 bases from J, with 15 bases between. The germline CDR1 and CDR2 sequences are SGHTA and FQGTGA. The CDR3 DNA sequence: TGTGCCAGCAGCCCGGTGGGGGCGGGGGAGACCCAGTACTTC. Protein: CASSPVGAGETQYF. Complete variable domain (other parts from reference TRBV7-3 and TRBJ2-5): GAGVSQTPSNKVTEKGKYVELRCDPISGHTALYWYRQSLGQGPEFLIYFQGTGAADDSGLPNDRFFAVRPEGSVSTLKIQRTERGDSAVYLCASSPVGAGETQYFGPGTRLLVL.

This clone showed up many times. V usage is TRBV13 and J usage is TRBJ2-3; TRBD2 matches at 9 bases. This CDR3 has 15 residues. V trimming: 5 bases; J trimming: 4 bases; junction bases outside the gene matches: 7. Germline assignment: CDR1 PRHDT and CDR2 FYEKMQ (reference sequence). The CDR3 here is CASSPGTSWADTQYF. DNA of the CDR3: TGTGCCAGCAGCCCAGGGACTAGCTGGGCAGATACGCAGTATTTT.

This clone was found many times. J is TRBJ2-2 and V is TRBV5-1; unclear D gene. The germline CDR1 and CDR2 sequences are SGHRS and YFSETQ. The CDR3 loop spans 15 amino acids. V gave up 2 bases and J gave up 4 bases, with 12 bases separating them. CDR3 in amino acids: CASSFRAVGTGELFF. The DNA of the CDR3 is TGCGCCAGCAGCTTCCGGGCCGTCGGCACCGGGGAGCTGTTTTTT.

As to this clone: This may come from a read error, since a much larger clone is one base off. Here the CDR3 DNA reads TGTGCCAGCAGCTTAGGGCCAAACACTGAATCTTTCTTT. This gives the protein CASSLGPNTESFF. The chain is built from TRBV13 and TRBJ1-1; D unclear. The CDR3 is 13 amino acids. The germline gives CDR1 PRHDT, CDR2 FYEKMQ (reference sequence).

This clone was seen more than once but under ten times. The chain has TRBV19 and TRBJ2-1; D unresolved. Trimming shortened V by 3 bases and J by 0 bases, and 0 bases separated the two germline ends. The CDR3 length is 12 residues. Germline CDR1 is LNHDA and CDR2 is SQIVND (reference sequence). CDR3 DNA: TGTGCCAGTAGTATCTCCTACAATGAGCAGTTCTTC. Translated: CASSISYNEQFF.

This clone has a count of ten or more. Other DNA sequences within the sample encode an identical CDR3. The gene calls are TRBV5-6 and TRBJ1-6, with D possibly being TRBD1 (6 bases). Germline V gene sequence: CDR1 SGHDT, CDR2 YYEEEE. Trimming removed 4 bases at V and 13 bases at J, with 12 bases between. CDR3 length: 12 residues. CDR3 amino acids: CASSTTGTPLHF. Written as DNA, the CDR3 is TGTGCCAGCAGCACAACAGGGACCCCCCTCCACTTT.

The table lists this clone with many counts. As DNA, the CDR3 is TGTGCCAGCAGCCCCCCCCAAATGACAAATAAAGGCTACACCTTC. This codes for CASSPPQMTNKGYTF. This chain uses TRBV7-9 with TRBJ1-2; D not certain. The CDR3 totals 15 residues. Trimming shortened V by 5 bases and J by 8 bases, and 21 bases separated the two germline ends. CDR1 and CDR2 from the germline V gene are SEHNR and FQNEAQ (reference sequence).

This clone came up many times. The V and J genes are TRBV3-1 and TRBJ2-1; D remains ambiguous. CDR1 and CDR2 (germline): LGHDT, YNNKEL (reference sequence). V was trimmed by 5 bases and J by 7 bases, leaving 6 bases between them. The CDR3 covers 11 residues. The CDR3 loop reads CASSVSNEQFF. The CDR3 DNA follows: TGTGCCAGCAGCGTTTCTAATGAGCAGTTCTTC.

This clone was observed at least ten times. Here the CDR3 reads CASSLTLADTQYF. In nucleotides, the CDR3 is TGTGCCAGCAGCTTAACTTTAGCAGATACGCAGTATTTT. This chain links TRBV7-8 with TRBJ2-3; D gene ambiguous. This CDR3 is built from 13 residues. Trimming cost V 2 bases and J 4 bases, with 7 bases left between them. The V gene's germline CDR1 is SGHVS and CDR2 FQNEAQ.